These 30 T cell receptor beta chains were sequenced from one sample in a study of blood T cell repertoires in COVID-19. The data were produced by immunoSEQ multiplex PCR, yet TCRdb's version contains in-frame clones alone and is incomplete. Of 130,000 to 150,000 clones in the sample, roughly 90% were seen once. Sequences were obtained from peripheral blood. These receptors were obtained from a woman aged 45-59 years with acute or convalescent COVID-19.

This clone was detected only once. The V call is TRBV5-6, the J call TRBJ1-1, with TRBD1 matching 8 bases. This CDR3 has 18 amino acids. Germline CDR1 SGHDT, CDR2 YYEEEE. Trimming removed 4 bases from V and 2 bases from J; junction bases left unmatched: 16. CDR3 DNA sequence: TGTGCCAGCAGCCGAACCAGGGGGCCACGACCCTCTAACACTGAAGCTTTCTTT. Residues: CASSRTRGPRPSNTEAFF.

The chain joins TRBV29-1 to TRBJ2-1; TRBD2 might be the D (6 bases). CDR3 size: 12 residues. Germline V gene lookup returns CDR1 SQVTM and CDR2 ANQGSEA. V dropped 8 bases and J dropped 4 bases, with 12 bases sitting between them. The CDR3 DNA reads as TGCAGCAAGACTAGTCCTTACAATGAGCAGTTCTTC. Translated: CSKTSPYNEQFF.

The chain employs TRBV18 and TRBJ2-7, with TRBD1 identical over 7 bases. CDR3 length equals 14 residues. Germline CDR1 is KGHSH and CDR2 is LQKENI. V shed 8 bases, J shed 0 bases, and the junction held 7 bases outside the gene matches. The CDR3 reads CASAPGQNSYEQYF. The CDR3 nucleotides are TGTGCCAGCGCCCCGGGACAGAACTCCTACGAGCAGTACTTC. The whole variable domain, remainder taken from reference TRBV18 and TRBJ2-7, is NAGVMQNPRHLVRRRGQEARLRCSPMKGHSHVYWYRQLPEEGLKFMVYLQKENIIDESGMPKERFSAEFPKEGPSILRIQQVVRGDSAAYFCASAPGQNSYEQYFGPGTRLTVT.

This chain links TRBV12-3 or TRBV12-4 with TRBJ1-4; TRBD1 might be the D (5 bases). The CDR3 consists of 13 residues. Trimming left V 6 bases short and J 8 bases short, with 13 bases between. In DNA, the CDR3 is TGTGCCAGCAGGCAGGGTACGAAGGAAAAACTGTTTTTT. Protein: CASRQGTKEKLFF.

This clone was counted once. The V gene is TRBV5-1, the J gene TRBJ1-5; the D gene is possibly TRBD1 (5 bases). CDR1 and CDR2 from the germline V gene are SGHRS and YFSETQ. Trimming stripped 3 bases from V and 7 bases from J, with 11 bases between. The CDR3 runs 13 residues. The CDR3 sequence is CASSYGGEQPQHF. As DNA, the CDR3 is TGCGCCAGCAGCTACGGGGGGGAACAGCCCCAGCATTTT.

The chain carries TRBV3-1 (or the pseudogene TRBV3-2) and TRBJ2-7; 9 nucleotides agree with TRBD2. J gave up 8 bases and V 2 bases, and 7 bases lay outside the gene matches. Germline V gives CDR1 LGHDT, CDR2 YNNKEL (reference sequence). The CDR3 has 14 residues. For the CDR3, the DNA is TGTGCCAGCAGCCAACCTAGCGGGGCGTTAAAGCAGTACTTC. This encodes CASSQPSGALKQYF.

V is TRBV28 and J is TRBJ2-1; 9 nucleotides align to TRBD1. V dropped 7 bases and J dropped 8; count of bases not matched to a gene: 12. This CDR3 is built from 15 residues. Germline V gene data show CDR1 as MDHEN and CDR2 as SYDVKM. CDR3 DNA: TGTGCCAGCACCTCTGGACAGGGGTTGTGGCATGAGCAGTTCTTC. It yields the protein CASTSGQGLWHEQFF. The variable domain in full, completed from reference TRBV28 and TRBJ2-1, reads DVKVTQSSRYLVKRTGEKVFLECVQDMDHENMFWYRQDPGLGLRLIYFSYDVKMKEKGDIPEGYSVSREKKERFSLILESASTNQTSMYLCASTSGQGLWHEQFFGPGTRLTVL.

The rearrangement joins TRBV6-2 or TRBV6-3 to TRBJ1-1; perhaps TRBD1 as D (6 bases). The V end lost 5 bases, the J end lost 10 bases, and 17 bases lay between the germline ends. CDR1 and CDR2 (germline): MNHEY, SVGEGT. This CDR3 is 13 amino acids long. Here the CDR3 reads CASSDLGDTRAFF. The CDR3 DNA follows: TGTGCCAGCAGTGACCTCGGGGACACGAGAGCTTTCTTT.

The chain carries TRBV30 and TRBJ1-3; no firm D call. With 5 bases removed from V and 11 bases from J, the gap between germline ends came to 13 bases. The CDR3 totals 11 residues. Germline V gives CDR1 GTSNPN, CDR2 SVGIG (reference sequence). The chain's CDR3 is CAWADTPAIYF. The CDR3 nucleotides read TGTGCCTGGGCCGATACTCCCGCCATATATTTT.

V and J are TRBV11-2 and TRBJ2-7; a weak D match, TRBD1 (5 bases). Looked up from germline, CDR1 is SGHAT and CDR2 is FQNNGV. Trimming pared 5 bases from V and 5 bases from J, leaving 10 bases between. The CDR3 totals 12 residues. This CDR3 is CASSRTLDEQYF. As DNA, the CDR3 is TGTGCCAGCAGCCGGACACTCGACGAGCAGTACTTC.

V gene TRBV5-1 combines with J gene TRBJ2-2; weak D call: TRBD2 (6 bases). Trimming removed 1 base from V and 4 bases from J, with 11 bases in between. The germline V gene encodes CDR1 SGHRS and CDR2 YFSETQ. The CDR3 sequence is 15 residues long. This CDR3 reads CASSLSRRATGELFF. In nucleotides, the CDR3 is TGCGCCAGCAGCTTGTCAAGGAGGGCCACCGGGGAGCTGTTTTTT.

The CDR3 nucleotides read TGTGCCAGCAGCAAGCCGGGGGATCCTTACGAGCAGTACTTC. Translated: CASSKPGDPYEQYF. The rearrangement uses TRBV7-9 and TRBJ2-7; a weak D match, TRBD2 (6 bases). The CDR3 runs 14 residues. V lost 5 bases, J lost 4 bases, and 15 bases lay in between. CDR1 is SEHNR, CDR2 FQNEAQ, per germline (reference sequence).

CDR3 amino acids: CSAVDTGGDIQYF. The CDR3 DNA reads as TGCAGCGCTGTAGATACAGGGGGGGACATTCAGTACTTC. The chain has TRBV29-1 and TRBJ2-4, with D tentatively TRBD1 (8 bases). The germline CDR1 and CDR2 sequences are SQVTM and ANQGSEA. This CDR3 is 13 amino acids long. V was trimmed by 7 bases and J by 8 bases, leaving 18 bases between them.

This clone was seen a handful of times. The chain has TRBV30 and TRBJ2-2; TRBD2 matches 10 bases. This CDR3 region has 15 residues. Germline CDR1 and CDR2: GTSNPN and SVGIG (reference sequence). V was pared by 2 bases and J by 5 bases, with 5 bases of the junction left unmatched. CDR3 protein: CAWSRLAGDTGELFF. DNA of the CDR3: TGTGCCTGGAGTAGGCTAGCGGGGGATACCGGGGAGCTGTTTTTT.

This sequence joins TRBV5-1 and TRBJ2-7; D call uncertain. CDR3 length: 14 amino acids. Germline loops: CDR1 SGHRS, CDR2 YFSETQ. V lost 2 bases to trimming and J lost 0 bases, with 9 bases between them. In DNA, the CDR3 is TGCGCCAGCAGCTTTGGCCCAAGCTCCTACGAGCAGTACTTC. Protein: CASSFGPSSYEQYF.

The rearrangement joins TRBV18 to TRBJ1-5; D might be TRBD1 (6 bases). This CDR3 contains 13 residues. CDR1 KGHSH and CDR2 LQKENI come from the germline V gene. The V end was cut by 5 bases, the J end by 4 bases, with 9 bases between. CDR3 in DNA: TGTGCCAGCTCAGGGGGCGAAAATCAGCCCCAGCATTTT. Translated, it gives CASSGGENQPQHF.

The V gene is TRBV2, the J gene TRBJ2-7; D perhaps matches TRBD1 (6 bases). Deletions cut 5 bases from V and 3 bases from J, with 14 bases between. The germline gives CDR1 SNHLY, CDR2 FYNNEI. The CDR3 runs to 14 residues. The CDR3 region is CASSPRRTDYEQYF. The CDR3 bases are TGTGCCAGCAGTCCTAGAAGGACAGACTACGAGCAGTACTTC.

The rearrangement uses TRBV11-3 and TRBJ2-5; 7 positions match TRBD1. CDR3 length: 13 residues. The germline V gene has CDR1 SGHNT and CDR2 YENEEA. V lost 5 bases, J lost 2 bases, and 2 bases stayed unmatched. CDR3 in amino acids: CASSRDRQETQYF. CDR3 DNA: TGTGCCAGCAGCAGGGACAGACAAGAGACCCAGTACTTC. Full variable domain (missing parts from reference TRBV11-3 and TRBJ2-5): EAGVVQSPRYKIIEKKQPVAFWCNPISGHNTLYWYLQNLGQGPELLIRYENEEAVDDSQLPKDRFSAERLKGVDSTLKIQPAELGDSAVYLCASSRDRQETQYFGPGTRLLVL.

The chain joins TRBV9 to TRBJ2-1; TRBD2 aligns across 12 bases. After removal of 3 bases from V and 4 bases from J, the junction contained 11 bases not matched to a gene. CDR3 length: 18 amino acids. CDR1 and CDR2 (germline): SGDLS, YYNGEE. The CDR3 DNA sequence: TGTGCCAGCAGCGCAACCCTAGCGGGGGGGCCGGGGTACAATGAGCAGTTCTTC. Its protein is CASSATLAGGPGYNEQFF.

In nucleotides, the CDR3 is TGTGCCAGTAGCCCACTAGCGGGGGGCTCTGGGGCCAACGTCCTGACTTTC. Its protein is CASSPLAGGSGANVLTF. This chain uses TRBV19 with TRBJ2-6; 12 nucleotides line up with TRBD2. From germline, CDR1 is LNHDA and CDR2 SQIVND (reference sequence). This CDR3 region has 17 residues. After removal of 6 bases from V and 0 bases from J, the junction contained 3 bases not matched to a gene.

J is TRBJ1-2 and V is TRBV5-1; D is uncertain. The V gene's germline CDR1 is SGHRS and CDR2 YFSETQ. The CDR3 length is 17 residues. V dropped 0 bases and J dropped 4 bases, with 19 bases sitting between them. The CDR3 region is CASSLAGGQSTVYGYTF. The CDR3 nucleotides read TGCGCCAGCAGCTTGGCCGGAGGGCAGTCGACCGTCTATGGCTACACCTTC.

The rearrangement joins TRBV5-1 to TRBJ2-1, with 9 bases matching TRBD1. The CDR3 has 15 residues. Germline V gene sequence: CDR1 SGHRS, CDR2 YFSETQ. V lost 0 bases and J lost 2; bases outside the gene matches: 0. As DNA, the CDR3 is TGCGCCAGCAGCTTGGGGGACAGGGCCTACAATGAGCAGTTCTTC. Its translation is CASSLGDRAYNEQFF.

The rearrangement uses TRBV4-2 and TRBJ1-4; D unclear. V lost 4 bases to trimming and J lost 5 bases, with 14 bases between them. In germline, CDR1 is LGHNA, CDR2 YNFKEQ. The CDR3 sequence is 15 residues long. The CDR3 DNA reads TGTGCCAGCAGCCGGGCCGAGGGCGAGAATGAAAAACTGTTTTTT. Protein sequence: CASSRAEGENEKLFF.

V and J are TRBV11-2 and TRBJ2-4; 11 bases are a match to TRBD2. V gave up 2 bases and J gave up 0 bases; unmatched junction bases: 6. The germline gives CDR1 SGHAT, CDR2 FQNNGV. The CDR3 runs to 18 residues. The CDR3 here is CASSLRTSGPVAKNIQYF. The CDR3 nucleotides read TGTGCCAGCAGCTTACGGACTAGCGGGCCGGTAGCCAAAAACATTCAGTACTTC. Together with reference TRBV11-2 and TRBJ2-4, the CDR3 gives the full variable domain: EAGVAQSPRYKIIEKRQSVAFWCNPISGHATLYWYQQILGQGPKLLIQFQNNGVVDDSQLPKDRFSAERLKGVDSTLKIQPAKLEDSAVYLCASSLRTSGPVAKNIQYFGAGTRLSVL.

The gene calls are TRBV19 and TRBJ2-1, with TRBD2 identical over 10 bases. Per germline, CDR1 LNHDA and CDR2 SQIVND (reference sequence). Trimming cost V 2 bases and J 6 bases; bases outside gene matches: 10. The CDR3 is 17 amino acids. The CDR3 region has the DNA TGTGCCAGTAGTATACCTCTCGGGACTAGCGCAACCAATGAGCAGTTCTTC. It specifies CASSIPLGTSATNEQFF.

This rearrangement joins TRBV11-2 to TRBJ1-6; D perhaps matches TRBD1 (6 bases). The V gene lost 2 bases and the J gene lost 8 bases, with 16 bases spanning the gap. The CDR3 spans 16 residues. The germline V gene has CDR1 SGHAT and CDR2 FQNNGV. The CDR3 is CASSLNFGGDHSPLHF. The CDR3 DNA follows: TGTGCCAGCAGCTTAAATTTTGGGGGCGATCATTCACCCCTCCACTTT.

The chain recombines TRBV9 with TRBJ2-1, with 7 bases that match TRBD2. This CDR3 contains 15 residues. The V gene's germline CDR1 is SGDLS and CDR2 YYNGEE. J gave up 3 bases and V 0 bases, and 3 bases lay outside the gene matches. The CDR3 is CASSVGLADYNEQFF. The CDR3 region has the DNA TGTGCCAGCAGCGTAGGTCTAGCGGACTACAATGAGCAGTTCTTC.

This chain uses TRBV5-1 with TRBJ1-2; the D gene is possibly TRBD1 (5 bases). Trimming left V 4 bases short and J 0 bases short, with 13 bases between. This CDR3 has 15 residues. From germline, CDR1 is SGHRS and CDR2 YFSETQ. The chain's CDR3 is CASSLGGGANYGYTF. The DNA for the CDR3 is TGCGCCAGCAGCCTGGGCGGGGGAGCTAACTATGGCTACACCTTC.

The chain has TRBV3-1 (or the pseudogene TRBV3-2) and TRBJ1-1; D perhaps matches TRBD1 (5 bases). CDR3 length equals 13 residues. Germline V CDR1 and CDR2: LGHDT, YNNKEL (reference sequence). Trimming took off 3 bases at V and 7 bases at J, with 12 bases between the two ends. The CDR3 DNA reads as TGTGCCAGCAGCCAGATCCCAGGGTTTGAAGCTTTCTTT. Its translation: CASSQIPGFEAFF.

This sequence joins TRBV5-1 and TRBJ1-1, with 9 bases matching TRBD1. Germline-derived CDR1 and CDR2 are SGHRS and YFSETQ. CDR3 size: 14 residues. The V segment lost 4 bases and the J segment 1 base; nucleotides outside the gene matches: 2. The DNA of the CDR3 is TGCGCCAGCAGCCGGACAGGGGAGAACACTGAAGCTTTCTTT. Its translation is CASSRTGENTEAFF.